This TCR beta chain was captured in a study of shared clonotypes between healthy human individuals. The study, taken as a whole, reports: Of the naive CD4 clonotypes, around 5.2% were shared across a handful of donors. Generation probabilities were higher for clonotypes shared across all four sorted-subset donors than for unshared ones.

The naive CD8 population came from CD45RO-negative cells selected for CCR7, without terminally differentiated effector memory CD45RA+ cells. Assay execution took place at the deep level. Evenly divided among several immunoSEQ plates was the genomic DNA of each subset. The data were produced by immunoSEQ multiplex PCR, yet TCRdb's version contains in-frame clones alone and is incomplete. The data show around 550,000 clones, roughly 96% seen once. Points on this clone: Its cognate antigen is unknown.

CDR3 length: 12 amino acids. Germline trimming cut 5 bases from V and 6 bases from J; bases unmatched to any gene: 1. Germline CDR1 is MNHEY and CDR2 is SMNVEV (reference sequence). This sequence originates from a woman between 25 and 40 years old in good health. Sequenced: naive CD8+ T cells sorted from blood. The rearrangement links TRBV27 to TRBJ1-2, with 9 bases matching TRBD1. The CDR3 region has the DNA TGTGCCAGCAGTACAGGGGGCCATGGCTACACCTTC. Translated: CASSTGGHGYTF.